This record looks at one TCR beta chain sequence and its context. This entry is derived from a study of blood T cell repertoires in COVID-19. Germline lookup yields CDR1 SGHRS and CDR2 YFSETQ. Trimming took 5 bases from V and 4 from J, leaving 15 bases between them. The CDR3 runs 15 residues. Clones were read by immunoSEQ multiplex PCR, and TCRdb kept only the in-frame ones, dropping some. Here the sample spans over 110,000 clones, about 91% being singletons. Sequencing was carried out using peripheral blood. This chain joins TRBV5-1 and TRBJ1-4, with D possibly matching TRBD1 (5 bases). This clonotype originated in a human donor in a cohort sampled during active COVID-19. The CDR3 DNA sequence: TGCGCCAGCAGTACTATTTTGGGGGGTAATGAAAAACTGTTTTTT. Translating gives CASSTILGGNEKLFF.